The T cell receptor (beta chain) under discussion was sequenced for a study of a mutant IDH1 vaccine in newly diagnosed glioma. The overall study: Beginning 4-6 weeks after radiotherapy alone, or with temozolomide cycles, vaccination took place. Notes on the study in general: Among top peripheral T cell clonotypes, changes seemed unrelated to pseudoprogression.

This clone was observed once. No antigen is known for it. The CDR3 sequence is 15 residues long. Germline CDR1 and CDR2: MGHRA and YSYEKL. Trimming removed 3 bases from V and 7 bases from J, with 18 bases in between. TCRdb keeps only in-frame clones here, not all; method: immunoSEQ multiplex PCR. Here the sample spans tens of thousands of clones, 89% being singletons. Indicated time point: week 5, during vaccination. Alongside topical imiquimod, each dose of vaccine comprised 300 ug of mutant IDH1 20-mer peptide. Here the sequenced sample was PBMCs, taken from a glioma patient whose treatment included an IDH1 peptide vaccine. V is TRBV4-1 and J is TRBJ1-1; the D is unclear. The clonotype comes from a man between 18 and 35 years old with glioma. The CDR3 loop reads CASSQRTLKRDEAFF. Here the CDR3 DNA reads TGCGCCAGCAGCCAGCGAACACTGAAGCGGGATGAAGCTTTCTTT.